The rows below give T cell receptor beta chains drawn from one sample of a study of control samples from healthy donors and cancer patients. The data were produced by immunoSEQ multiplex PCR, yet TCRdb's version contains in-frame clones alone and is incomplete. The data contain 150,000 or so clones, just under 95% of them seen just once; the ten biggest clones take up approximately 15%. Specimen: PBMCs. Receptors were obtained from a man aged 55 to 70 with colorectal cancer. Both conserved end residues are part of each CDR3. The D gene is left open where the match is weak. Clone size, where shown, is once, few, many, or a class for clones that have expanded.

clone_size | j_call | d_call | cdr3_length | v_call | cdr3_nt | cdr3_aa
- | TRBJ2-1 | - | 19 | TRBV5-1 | TGCGCCAGCAGCCCCGAAGGTCTGATAGGGACCGGATCCTACAATGAGCAGTTCTTC | CASSPEGLIGTGSYNEQFF
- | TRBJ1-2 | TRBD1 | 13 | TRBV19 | TGTGCCAGTAGTAGGGGACAGGGGATTGGCTACACCTTC | CASSRGQGIGYTF
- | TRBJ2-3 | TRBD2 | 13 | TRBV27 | TGTGCCAGCAGTTTAGCCACGGGGGGTGCGCAGTATTTT | CASSLATGGAQYF
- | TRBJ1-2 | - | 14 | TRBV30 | TGTGCCTGGAGTGGGAGGGGGGTGGACTATGGCTACACCTTC | CAWSGRGVDYGYTF
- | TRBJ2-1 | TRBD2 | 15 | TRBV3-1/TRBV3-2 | TGTGCCAGCAGCCAAGATTTAGCGGGGGGGCGTGAGCAGTTCTTC | CASSQDLAGGREQFF
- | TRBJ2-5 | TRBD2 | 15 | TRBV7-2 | TGTGCCAGCAGCCTGGGACTAGCGGGGCAAGAGACCCAGTACTTC | CASSLGLAGQETQYF
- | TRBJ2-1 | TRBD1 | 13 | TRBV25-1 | TGTGCCAGCAGTTCCCAGGGGGCGGGTGAGCAGTTCTTC | CASSSQGAGEQFF
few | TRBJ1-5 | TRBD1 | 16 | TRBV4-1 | TGCGCCAGCAGCCAAGACGAGGGGGCTGCTTGGCAGCCCCAGCATTTT | CASSQDEGAAWQPQHF
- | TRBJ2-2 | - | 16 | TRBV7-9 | TGTGCCAGCACCGCCGGGGGCTCGGAAAACACCGGGGAGCTGTTTTTT | CASTAGGSENTGELFF
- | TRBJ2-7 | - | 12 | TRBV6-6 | TGTGCCAGCAGTTACCCTCAAGGCAGCGAGTACTTC | CASSYPQGSEYF
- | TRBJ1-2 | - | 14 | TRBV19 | TGTGCCAGTAGAGAGCACAGTCAGAACTATGGCTACACCTTC | CASREHSQNYGYTF
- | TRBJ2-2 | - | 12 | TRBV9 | TGTGCCAGCAGCGTTGACACCGGGGAGCTGTTTTTT | CASSVDTGELFF
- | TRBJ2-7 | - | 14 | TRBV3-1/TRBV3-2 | TGTGCCAGCAGTCCAACTCCTGGCTCCTACGAGCAGTACTTC | CASSPTPGSYEQYF
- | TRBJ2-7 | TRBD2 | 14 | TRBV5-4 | TGTGCCAGCAGCTCCCAGCGGGGGGAGGCCGAGCAGTACTTC | CASSSQRGEAEQYF
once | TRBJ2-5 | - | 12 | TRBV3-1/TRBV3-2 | TGTGCCAGCAGCCATTTGGAAGAGACCCAGTACTTC | CASSHLEETQYF
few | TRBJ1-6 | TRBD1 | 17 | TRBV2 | TGTGCCAGCAGCGAAATCACAGGGGGCTCTCGTAATTCACCCCTCCACTTT | CASSEITGGSRNSPLHF
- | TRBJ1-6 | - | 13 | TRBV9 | TGTGCCAGCAGCGTAGAAGAGGGTTCACCCCTCCACTTT | CASSVEEGSPLHF
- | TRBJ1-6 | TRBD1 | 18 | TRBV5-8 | TGTGCCAGCAGCTTGGCCGCCCGTACAGGGGTCCATAATTCACCCCTCCACTTT | CASSLAARTGVHNSPLHF
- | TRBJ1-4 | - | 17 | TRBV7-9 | TGTGCCAGCAGCTTGATCGGCCTCAGGGGCCCTAATGAAAAACTGTTTTTT | CASSLIGLRGPNEKLFF
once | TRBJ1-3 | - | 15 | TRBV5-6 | TGTGCCAGCAGCTTGGGACAGGCAGCAGGAAACACCATATATTTT | CASSLGQAAGNTIYF
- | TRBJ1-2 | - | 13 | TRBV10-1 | TGCGCCAGCCGGGTCGAGTGCCGGTATGGCTACACCTTC | CASRVECRYGYTF
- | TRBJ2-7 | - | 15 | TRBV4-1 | TGCGCCAGCAGCCAAGATTCTTTTCCTACCTACGAGCAGTACTTC | CASSQDSFPTYEQYF
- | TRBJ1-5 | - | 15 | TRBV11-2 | TGTGCCAGCAGCTTAGATTCAGGGAGCAATCAGCCCCAGCATTTT | CASSLDSGSNQPQHF
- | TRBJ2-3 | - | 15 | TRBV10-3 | TGTGCCATCAGTGACAAGACCCACTCCACAGATACGCAGTATTTT | CAISDKTHSTDTQYF
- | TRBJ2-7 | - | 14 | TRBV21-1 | TGTGCCAGCACCAGTCGGACTAGCGGTTACGAGCAGTACTTC | CASTSRTSGYEQYF
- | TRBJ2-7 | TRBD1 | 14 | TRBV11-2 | TGTGCCAGCACCCGGACAGGACCCCACTACGAGCAGTACTTC | CASTRTGPHYEQYF
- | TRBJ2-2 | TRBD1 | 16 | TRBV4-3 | TGCGCCAGCAGCCAAGAGCCGGGACAGGCTTCCGGGGAGCTGTTTTTT | CASSQEPGQASGELFF
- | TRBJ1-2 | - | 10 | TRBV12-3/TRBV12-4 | TGTGCCAGCGGGGGGCCCGGCTACACCTTC | CASGGPGYTF
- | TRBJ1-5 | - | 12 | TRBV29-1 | TGCAGCGGCGGGGATCAGAATCAGCCCCAGCATTTT | CSGGDQNQPQHF
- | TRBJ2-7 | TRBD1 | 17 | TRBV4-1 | TGCGCCAGCAGCCAAGGGGACAGGGGACCCTTTTCCTACGAGCAGTACTTC | CASSQGDRGPFSYEQYF
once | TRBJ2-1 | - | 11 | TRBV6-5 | TGTGCCAGCAGCTGGGGCAGTGAGCAGTTCTTC | CASSWGSEQFF
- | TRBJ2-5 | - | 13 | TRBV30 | TGTGCCTGGAGTGCGACGAATCCGGGACACAAGTACTTC | CAWSATNPGHKYF
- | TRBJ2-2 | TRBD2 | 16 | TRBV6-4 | TGTGCCAACCCGACTTCGGGGGGAGGGAACACCGGGGAGCTGTTTTTT | CANPTSGGGNTGELFF
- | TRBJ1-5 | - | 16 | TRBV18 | TGTGCCAGCTCACTCAACAGAGGGGATGGCAATCAGCCCCAGCATTTT | CASSLNRGDGNQPQHF
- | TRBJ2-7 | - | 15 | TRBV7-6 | TGTGCCAGCAGCCCGACCGGGCTGACCTCCTACGAGCAGTACTTC | CASSPTGLTSYEQYF
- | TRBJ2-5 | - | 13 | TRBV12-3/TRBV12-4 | TGTGCCAGCAGCCTCGGGGCTCAAGAGACCCAGTACTTC | CASSLGAQETQYF
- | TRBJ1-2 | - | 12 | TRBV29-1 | TGCAGCGCTCTGGGGCCCGAAGGTGGCTACACCTTC | CSALGPEGGYTF
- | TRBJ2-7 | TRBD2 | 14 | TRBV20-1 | TGCAGTGCTAGTAATAGCGGGGGGGCATTCGAGCAGTACTTC | CSASNSGGAFEQYF
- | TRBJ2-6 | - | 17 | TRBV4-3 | TGCGCCAGCAGCCAAGATCCCCCGGGCTCTGGGGCCAACGTCCTGACTTTC | CASSQDPPGSGANVLTF
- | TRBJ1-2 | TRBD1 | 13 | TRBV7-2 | TGTGCCAGCAGCCCGGGACAGGTCAGAGGCTACACCTTC | CASSPGQVRGYTF
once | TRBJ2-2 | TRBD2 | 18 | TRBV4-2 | TGTGCCAGTTCTCTAGGGTCTAGCGGGGGGGCTTACACCGGGGAGCTGTTTTTT | CASSLGSSGGAYTGELFF
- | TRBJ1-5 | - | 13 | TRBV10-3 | TGTGCCATCAGTCAGGGGTCTGGCCAGCCCCAGCATTTT | CAISQGSGQPQHF
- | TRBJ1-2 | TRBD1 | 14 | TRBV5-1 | TGCGCCAGCAGCCGCGGGACAGAGAACTATGGCTACACCTTC | CASSRGTENYGYTF
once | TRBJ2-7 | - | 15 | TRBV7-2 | TGTGCCAGCAGCTTAATGGGGGCGAGCTCCTACGAGCAGTACTTC | CASSLMGASSYEQYF
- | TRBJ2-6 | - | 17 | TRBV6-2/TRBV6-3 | TGTGCCAGCAGTTACCTTTTGGACAGCTCTGGGGCCAACGTCCTGACTTTC | CASSYLLDSSGANVLTF
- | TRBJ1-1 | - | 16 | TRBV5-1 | TGCGCCAGCAGCTTGGCCGGACGGAACATGAACACTGAAGCTTTCTTT | CASSLAGRNMNTEAFF
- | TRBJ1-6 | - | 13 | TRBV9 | TGTGCCAGCAGCGTAGAAGGGGGGTCACCCCTCCACTTT | CASSVEGGSPLHF
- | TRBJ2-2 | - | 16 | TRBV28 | TGTGCCAGCAGTGGGATTCAGAAGGAGAACACCGGGGAGCTGTTTTTT | CASSGIQKENTGELFF
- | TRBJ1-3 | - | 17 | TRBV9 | TGTGCCAGCAGCGTAGCCCTCGGACAGAGCTCTGGAAACACCATATATTTT | CASSVALGQSSGNTIYF
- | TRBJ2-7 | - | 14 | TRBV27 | TGTGCCAGCAGTTCGGACGAGAGCTCCTACGAGCAGTACTTC | CASSSDESSYEQYF
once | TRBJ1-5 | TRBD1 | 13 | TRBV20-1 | TGCAGTGCTAGTGACAGGGGAGGTCAGCCCCAGCATTTT | CSASDRGGQPQHF
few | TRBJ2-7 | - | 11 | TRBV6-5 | TGTGCCAGCAGTCGTTTGAACGAGCAGTACTTC | CASSRLNEQYF
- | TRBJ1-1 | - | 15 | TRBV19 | TGTGCCAGTAGTCTCGGGACACTCAGTCACACTGAAGCTTTCTTT | CASSLGTLSHTEAFF
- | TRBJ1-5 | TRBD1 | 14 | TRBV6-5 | TGTGCCAGCATGAGGGACAGGAGCAATCAGCCCCAGCATTTT | CASMRDRSNQPQHF
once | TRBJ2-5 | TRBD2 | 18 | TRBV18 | TGTGCCAGCTCACGACCGGGACTAGCGGGGGCCCCACCGGAGACCCAGTACTTC | CASSRPGLAGAPPETQYF
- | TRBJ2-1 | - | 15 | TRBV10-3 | TGTGCCATCAGTGCTAATTTTGGATCCTACAATGAGCAGTTCTTC | CAISANFGSYNEQFF